This T cell receptor beta chain originates from a study of control samples from healthy donors and cancer patients. Produced via immunoSEQ multiplex PCR; TCRdb's table is partial and in-frame only. The sample yields approximately 150,000 clones, roughly 89% seen once. In germline, CDR1 is MNHEY, CDR2 SVGEGT. There are 17 residues in the CDR3. V lost 2 bases to trimming and J lost 1 base; unmatched junction nucleotides: 7. The TCR sequence derives from a man aged 30 to 45 in good health. The rearrangement uses TRBV6-2 or TRBV6-3 and TRBJ1-5, with 8 bases aligning to TRBD1. Sequencing was performed on blood. The CDR3 bases are TGTGCCAGCAGTTACGGGACAGGAGTATCGAGCAATCAGCCCCAGCATTTT. Amino acid sequence: CASSYGTGVSSNQPQHF.